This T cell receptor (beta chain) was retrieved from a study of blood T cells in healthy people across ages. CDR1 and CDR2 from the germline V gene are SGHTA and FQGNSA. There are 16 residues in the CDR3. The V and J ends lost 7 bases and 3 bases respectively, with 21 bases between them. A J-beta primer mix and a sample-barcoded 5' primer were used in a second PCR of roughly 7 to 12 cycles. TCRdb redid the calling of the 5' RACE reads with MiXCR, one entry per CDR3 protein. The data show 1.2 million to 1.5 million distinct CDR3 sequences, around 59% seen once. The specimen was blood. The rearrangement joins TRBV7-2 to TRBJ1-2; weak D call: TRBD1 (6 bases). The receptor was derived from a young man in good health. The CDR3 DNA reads TGTGCCAGCACCCAAGCAGGGGCAGGCTCTCACTATGGCTACACCTTC. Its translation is CASTQAGAGSHYGYTF.